Listed here is a single T cell receptor beta chain. Methods used by the authors: Amplification of reference gene primers provided the estimated nucleated cell counts. Clones were sequenced by immunoSEQ multiplex PCR, and TCRdb holds only the in-frame ones, with some missing. V and J calls plus clone size are reproduced from that table; the DNA served to infer D and trimming. This table has 55,000 to 65,000 clones, about 90% appearing once. The sample belongs to a study of blood T cell repertoires in COVID-19. Study summary: Acute and convalescent COVID-19 specimens originated in the United States, Italy and Spain. Sources were T cells, B-cell-depleted T cells, or PBMCs; the material itself was cDNA or gDNA.

This TCR was recovered from a human donor with active COVID-19. The donor label of this sample is uncertain. Sequencing used peripheral blood.

CDR3 in DNA: TGCGCCAGCAGCTCCGGACAGGGGACATACACTGAAGCTTTCTTT. This translates into CASSSGQGTYTEAFF. The chain is built from TRBV5-1 and TRBJ1-1, with 9 bases matching TRBD1. V was clipped by 3 bases and J by 3 bases; unmatched bases: 6. The CDR3 covers 15 residues. Germline CDR1 reads SGHRS; CDR2 reads YFSETQ.